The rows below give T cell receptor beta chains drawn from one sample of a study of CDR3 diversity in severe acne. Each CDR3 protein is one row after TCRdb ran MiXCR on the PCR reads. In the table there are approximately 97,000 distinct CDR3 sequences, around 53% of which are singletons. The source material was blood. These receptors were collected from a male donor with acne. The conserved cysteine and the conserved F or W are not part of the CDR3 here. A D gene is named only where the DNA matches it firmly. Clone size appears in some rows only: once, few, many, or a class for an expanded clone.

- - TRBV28 ASSLGSRDTDTQY
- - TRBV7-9 ASTNGNQPQH
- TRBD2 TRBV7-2 ASSFGSGPLGQY
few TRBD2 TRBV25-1 ASSEYGTSSTDTQY
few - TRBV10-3 AISETLQETQY
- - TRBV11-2 ASSRWTEGGETQY
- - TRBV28 ASSFFDSFFGYT
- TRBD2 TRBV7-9 ASSPRTSGRAGELF
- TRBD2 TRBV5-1 ASSPGLARETQY
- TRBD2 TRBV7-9 ASSGPTSGTGEQY
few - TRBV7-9 ASSSQVVEKANYGYT
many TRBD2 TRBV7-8 ASSLTGGLLADVNEQF
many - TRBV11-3 ASSLDSYNSPLH
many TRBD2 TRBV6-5 ASSYREGSYEQY
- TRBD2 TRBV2 ASSGTSGLYNEQF
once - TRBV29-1 SVGTSLNTEAF
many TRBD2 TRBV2 AGGTSGTDTQY
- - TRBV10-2 ASSESAAGRGRYGYT
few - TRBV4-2 ASSQEQDNQPQH
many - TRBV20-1 SARDLRHSVNSPLH